The next 23 T cell receptor beta chains were all read from a single sample in a study of blood T cells in healthy people across ages. Sample-barcoded 5' priming and a J-beta primer mix drove a second PCR of roughly 6 to 12 cycles. TCRdb reprocessed the 5' RACE reads via MiXCR and lists one record per CDR3 protein. This sample has about 1.1 million distinct CDR3 sequences, with more than 30% found just once. Sequenced sample: blood. These receptors all stem from a man aged 18 to 29 in good health.

V is TRBV10-3 and J is TRBJ2-7; 10 bases are shared with TRBD1. The V gene end was trimmed by 8 bases and the J gene end by 7 bases; junction bases not matched to a gene: 8. This CDR3 has 13 residues. The V gene's germline CDR1 is ENHRY and CDR2 SYGVKD. CDR3 DNA sequence: TGTGCCATCGGGCGACAGGGGGCTGAAGAGCAGTACTTC. The encoded protein is CAIGRQGAEEQYF.

The rearrangement uses TRBV20-1 and TRBJ1-4, with D uncertain. The germline V gene encodes CDR1 DFQATT and CDR2 SNEGSKA (reference sequence). The CDR3 length is 15 residues. V lost 0 bases and J lost 7, with 15 bases in between. As DNA, the CDR3 is TGCAGTGCTAGAGATCTCCTCGTGACGGGTGAAAAACTGTTTTTT. Its protein is CSARDLLVTGEKLFF.

The chain is built from TRBV7-6 and TRBJ2-3; TRBD2 matches at 9 bases. This CDR3 has 16 amino acids. V lost 1 base, J lost 1 base, and 3 bases stayed unmatched. CDR1 and CDR2 from the germline V gene are SGHVS and FNYEAQ. CDR3 sequence reads: CASSLEPSGGTDTQYF. CDR3 DNA sequence: TGTGCCAGCAGCTTAGAGCCTAGCGGGGGCACAGATACGCAGTATTTT.

The CDR3 sequence: CASNGPGLNEQYF. The CDR3 coding sequence is TGTGCCAGCAATGGGCCGGGACTCAACGAGCAGTACTTC. The V call is TRBV2, the J call TRBJ2-7; weak D call: TRBD2 (6 bases). Trimming shortened V by 7 bases and J by 5 bases, and 15 bases separated the two germline ends. CDR1 and CDR2 (germline): SNHLY, FYNNEI. The CDR3 length is 13 residues.

The chain combines TRBV4-3 with TRBJ1-1, with 7 bases identical to TRBD1. The germline V gene has CDR1 LGHNA and CDR2 YSLEER. This CDR3 has 15 residues. The V gene end was trimmed by 3 bases and the J gene end by 0 bases; junction bases not matched to a gene: 4. Here the CDR3 reads CASSHWTGLNTEAFF. For the CDR3, the DNA is TGCGCCAGCAGCCATTGGACAGGTTTGAACACTGAAGCTTTCTTT.

A few counts support this clonotype. This chain joins TRBV7-6 and TRBJ2-5, with a weak D call TRBD1 (5 bases). CDR3 length: 16 residues. Looked up from germline, CDR1 is SGHVS and CDR2 is FNYEAQ. The germline V and J ends were trimmed by 5 bases and 4 bases, with 20 bases remaining between them. CDR3 sequence (DNA): TGTGCCAGCAGCCCTCTTTATTGGGGCTCGGCAGAGACCCAGTACTTC. It translates to CASSPLYWGSAETQYF.

The J gene is TRBJ1-2, the V gene TRBV7-9; weak D call: TRBD1 (5 bases). CDR1 and CDR2 from the germline V gene are SEHNR and FQNEAQ (reference sequence). Deletions cut 2 bases from V and 0 bases from J, with 10 bases between. The CDR3 runs to 15 residues. DNA for the CDR3: TGTGCCAGCAGCTTAATGACAGCTGCTAACTATGGCTACACCTTC. Residues: CASSLMTAANYGYTF. Full variable domain (outside the CDR3, taken from reference TRBV7-9 and TRBJ1-2): DTGVSQNPRHKITKRGQNVTFRCDPISEHNRLYWYRQTLGQGPEFLTYFQNEAQLEKSRLLSDRFSAERPKGSFSTLEIQRTEQGDSAMYLCASSLMTAANYGYTFGSGTRLTVV.

The V call is TRBV6-5, the J call TRBJ2-2; 7 bases line up with TRBD1. V lost 4 bases and J lost 5; bases outside the gene matches: 10. The CDR3 has 16 residues. Per the germline V gene, CDR1 is MNHEY and CDR2 is SVGAGI. CDR3 DNA: TGTGCCAGCAGTTTAACCGGACAGGCCGGTACCGGGGAGCTGTTTTTT. As protein: CASSLTGQAGTGELFF.

The chain is built from TRBV13 and TRBJ1-1, with 9 bases matching TRBD1. This CDR3 region has 14 residues. After removal of 5 bases from V and 4 bases from J, the junction contained 5 bases not matched to a gene. CDR1 and CDR2 from the germline V gene are PRHDT and FYEKMQ (reference sequence). The CDR3 DNA reads TGTGCCAGCAGCGAAGAGACAGGGGGCACTGAAGCTTTCTTT. Translated, it gives CASSEETGGTEAFF.

This clonotype has only a few counts. The chain joins TRBV4-1 to TRBJ1-5, with 7 positions matching TRBD1. This CDR3 is 16 amino acids long. Trimming cost V 1 base and J 2 bases; bases outside gene matches: 5. The germline CDR1 and CDR2 sequences are MGHRA and YSYEKL. CDR3 sequence reads: CASSQVPGGGNQPQHF. The CDR3, as DNA: TGCGCCAGCAGCCAAGTCCCAGGGGGAGGCAATCAGCCCCAGCATTTT.

The sample holds many counts of this clonotype. The J gene is TRBJ2-2, the V gene TRBV5-1; D is unresolved. The length of the CDR3 is 13 residues. Germline V CDR1 and CDR2: SGHRS, YFSETQ. Trimming cost V 4 bases and J 1 base, with 5 bases left between them. The DNA for the CDR3 is TGCGCCAGCAGCCCCCGGAACACCGGGGAGCTGTTTTTT. The encoded protein is CASSPRNTGELFF.

Here the CDR3 reads CATQANYGYTF. CDR3 nucleotide sequence: TGTGCCACCCAAGCTAACTATGGCTACACCTTC. The V gene is TRBV28, the J gene TRBJ1-2; D remains unclear. The CDR3 is 11 residues long. Germline assignment: CDR1 MDHEN and CDR2 SYDVKM. Trimming pared 10 bases from V and 0 bases from J, leaving 6 bases between.

In its sample, this clonotype was seen a few times. This chain links TRBV7-9 with TRBJ1-6; D remains ambiguous. Germline V gene sequence: CDR1 SEHNR, CDR2 FQNEAQ (reference sequence). CDR3 size: 14 residues. Trimming pared 1 base from V and 6 bases from J, leaving 7 bases between. CDR3 residues: CASSLGDTNSPLHF. CDR3 bases: TGTGCCAGCAGCTTAGGCGACACTAATTCACCCCTCCACTTT.

This chain links TRBV20-1 with TRBJ2-1; 14 bases line up with TRBD2. CDR1 is DFQATT, CDR2 SNEGSKA, per germline (reference sequence). The CDR3 spans 14 residues. The V segment lost 6 bases and the J segment 9 bases; nucleotides outside the gene matches: 7. The DNA of the CDR3 is TGCAGTGCGCAGACTAGCGGGGGGGCCCGTGAGCAGTTCTTC. It specifies CSAQTSGGAREQFF.

The chain carries TRBV20-1 and TRBJ1-6, with unresolved D. Germline V CDR1 and CDR2: DFQATT, SNEGSKA (reference sequence). The CDR3 covers 13 residues. Deletions cut 5 bases from V and 10 bases from J, with 15 bases between. Here the CDR3 DNA reads TGCAGTGCTGAAGTCTATCGGGGATCACCCCTCCACTTT. This codes for CSAEVYRGSPLHF.

Here the CDR3 reads CASSLERRQRNSPLHF. CDR3 nucleotide sequence: TGTGCCAGCAGCTTAGAACGAAGACAGAGAAATTCACCCCTCCACTTT. The chain couples TRBV7-2 to TRBJ1-6, with D perhaps TRBD1 (5 bases). CDR1 is SGHTA and CDR2 is FQGNSA in the germline V gene. V was shortened by 1 base and J by 7 bases, with 14 bases between the two germline ends. The CDR3 loop spans 16 amino acids.

This clonotype was counted a few times. The chain joins TRBV20-1 to TRBJ1-5; TRBD1 matches at 7 bases. Trimming took 5 bases from V and 2 from J; bases not matched to a gene: 6. CDR1 is DFQATT and CDR2 is SNEGSKA in the germline V gene (reference sequence). The CDR3 extends over 14 amino acids. This CDR3 reads CSAYRGIGNQPQHF. Written as DNA, the CDR3 is TGCAGTGCTTACAGGGGAATCGGCAATCAGCCCCAGCATTTT.

The chain is built from TRBV20-1 and TRBJ1-2; TRBD1 matches at 12 bases. This CDR3 spans 17 amino acids. V dropped 0 bases and J dropped 5; count of bases not matched to a gene: 10. CDR1 and CDR2 from the germline V gene are DFQATT and SNEGSKA (reference sequence). The CDR3 bases are TGCAGTGCTAGAGAGTGGGGGGACAGGGGGCTCAAATATGGCTACACCTTC. Translation gives CSAREWGDRGLKYGYTF.

In DNA, the CDR3 is TGTGCCAGCAGTGAAGCGCGTTGGCGGGGGGGTAGTTTCGATACGCAGTATTTT. This encodes CASSEARWRGGSFDTQYF. The chain combines TRBV6-1 with TRBJ2-3; 9 nucleotides line up with TRBD2. V shed 0 bases, J shed 6 bases, and the junction held 13 bases outside the gene matches. Per germline, CDR1 MNHNS and CDR2 SASEGT. The CDR3 has 18 amino acids.

Comment on this clonotype: At one of its ends the junction is not consistent with the germline gene, which may arise from a read error. J is TRBJ2-1 and V is TRBV11-2; the D is unclear. There are 14 residues in the CDR3. CDR1 and CDR2 (germline): SGHAT, FQNNGV. The CDR3 reads CVSSLQSSYNEQFF. In DNA, the CDR3 is TGTGTCAGCAGCTTACAGAGCTCCTACAATGAGCAGTTCTTC.

This clonotype occurred a few times. The genes are TRBV10-3 and TRBJ2-7; no clear D gene. The germline V and J ends were trimmed by 3 bases and 4 bases, with 16 bases remaining between them. The length of the CDR3 is 15 residues. CDR1 is ENHRY, CDR2 SYGVKD, per germline. The chain's CDR3 is CAISDFEDPKYEQYF. The CDR3 bases are TGTGCCATCAGTGATTTCGAGGACCCAAAGTACGAGCAGTACTTC.

This chain connects TRBV6-1 to TRBJ2-2, with D possibly matching TRBD1 (6 bases). The CDR3 spans 16 residues. Per germline, CDR1 MNHNS and CDR2 SASEGT. The germline V and J ends were trimmed by 6 bases and 1 base, with 15 bases remaining between them. CDR3 loop: CASSRLGTQNTGELFF. In nucleotides, the CDR3 is TGTGCCAGCAGCAGACTCGGGACACAGAACACCGGGGAGCTGTTTTTT.

Ten or more counts support this clonotype. The V and J genes are TRBV7-2 and TRBJ2-1; 7 bases line up with TRBD2. There are 15 residues in the CDR3. The ends lost 5 bases at V and 0 bases at J; junction bases unmatched: 4. Germline V gene lookup returns CDR1 SGHTA and CDR2 FQGNSA. CDR3 residues: CASSQTGGSYNEQFF. DNA of the CDR3: TGTGCCAGCAGCCAAACGGGGGGCTCCTACAATGAGCAGTTCTTC.